This T cell receptor beta chain came from a study of shared clonotypes between healthy human individuals. The study, taken as a whole, reports: Larger estimated richness was generally seen in naive subsets than in memory subsets. It was the non-shared clonotypes that had lower generation probabilities than clonotypes shared by all four donors. Rarefaction revealed incomplete sorted-subset sequencing despite large depth.

Researchers divided each subset's genomic DNA evenly across several immunoSEQ plates. The method was immunoSEQ multiplex PCR; TCRdb's version includes in-frame clones alone and lacks a portion of them. The sample contains about 1.1 million clones, about four fifths of which appear only once. Comments on this clone: Its antigen is undetermined.

Germline V gene data show CDR1 as GTSNPN and CDR2 as SVGIG (reference sequence). Trimming pared 4 bases from V and 6 bases from J, leaving 8 bases between. This CDR3 spans 11 amino acids. The sequenced sample consisted of memory CD4+ T cells from PBMCs. Subset specified: CD45RA-negative fraction. The chain combines TRBV30 with TRBJ2-3; D unclear. This clonotype was obtained from a man aged 18-30 years in good health. Some clones in this sample may be carry-over from other donors' samples. The chain's CDR3 is CAWINGDTQYF. The CDR3 nucleotides read TGTGCCTGGATTAACGGGGATACGCAGTATTTT.